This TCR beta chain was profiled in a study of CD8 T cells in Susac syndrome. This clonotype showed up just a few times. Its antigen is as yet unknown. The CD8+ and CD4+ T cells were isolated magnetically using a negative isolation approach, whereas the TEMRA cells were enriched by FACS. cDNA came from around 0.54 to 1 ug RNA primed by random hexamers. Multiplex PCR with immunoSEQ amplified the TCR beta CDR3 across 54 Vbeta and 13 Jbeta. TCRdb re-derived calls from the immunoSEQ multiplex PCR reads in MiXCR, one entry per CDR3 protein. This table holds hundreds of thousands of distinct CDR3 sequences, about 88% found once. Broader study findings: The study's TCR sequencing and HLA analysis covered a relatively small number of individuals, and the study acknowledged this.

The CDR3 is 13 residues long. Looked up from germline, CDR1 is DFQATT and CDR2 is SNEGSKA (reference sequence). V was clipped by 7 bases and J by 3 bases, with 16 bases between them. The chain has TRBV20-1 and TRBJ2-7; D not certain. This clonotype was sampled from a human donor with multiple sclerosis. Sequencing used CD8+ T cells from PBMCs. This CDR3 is CSVPRPLHYEQYF. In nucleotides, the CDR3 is TGCAGTGTTCCACGACCGTTACACTACGAGCAGTACTTC.